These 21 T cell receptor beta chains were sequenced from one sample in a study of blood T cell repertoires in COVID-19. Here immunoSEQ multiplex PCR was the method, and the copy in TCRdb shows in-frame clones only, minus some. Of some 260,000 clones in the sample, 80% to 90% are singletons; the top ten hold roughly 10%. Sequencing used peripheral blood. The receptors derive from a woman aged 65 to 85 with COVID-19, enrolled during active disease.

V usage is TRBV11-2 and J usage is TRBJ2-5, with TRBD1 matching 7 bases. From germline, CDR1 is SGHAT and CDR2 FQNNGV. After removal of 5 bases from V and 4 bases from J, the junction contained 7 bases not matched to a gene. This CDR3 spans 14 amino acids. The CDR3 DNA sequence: TGTGCCAGCAGCGAATTTTACAGGGGAGAGACCCAGTACTTC. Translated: CASSEFYRGETQYF.

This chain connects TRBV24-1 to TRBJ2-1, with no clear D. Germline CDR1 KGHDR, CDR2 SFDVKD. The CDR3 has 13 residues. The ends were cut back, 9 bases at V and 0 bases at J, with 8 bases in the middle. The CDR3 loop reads CATGRNSYNEQFF. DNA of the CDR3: TGTGCCACCGGCAGAAACTCCTACAATGAGCAGTTCTTC.

CDR3 DNA sequence: TGTGCCAGCAGTTCCGACAGGGCGGGTGAAAAACTGTTTTTT. Its translation: CASSSDRAGEKLFF. This chain links TRBV27 with TRBJ1-4; 7 positions agree with TRBD1. CDR3 length: 14 residues. Germline V lookup: CDR1 MNHEY, CDR2 SMNVEV (reference sequence). The V and J ends lost 4 bases and 7 bases, in that order; junction bases with no gene match: 6.

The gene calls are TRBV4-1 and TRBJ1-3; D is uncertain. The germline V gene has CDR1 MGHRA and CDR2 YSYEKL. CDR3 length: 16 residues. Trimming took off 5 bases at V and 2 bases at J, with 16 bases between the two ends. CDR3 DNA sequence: TGCGCCAGCAGCTACCAAGACCCCGGGGCTGGAAACACCATATATTTT. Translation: CASSYQDPGAGNTIYF.

This chain's CDR3 is CASSIQGISNEQFF. The CDR3 nucleotides are TGCGCCAGCAGCATACAGGGAATTTCCAATGAGCAGTTCTTC. The chain combines TRBV5-1 with TRBJ2-1, with D perhaps TRBD1 (6 bases). V was clipped by 4 bases and J by 6 bases, with 14 bases between them. This CDR3 spans 14 amino acids. The germline V gene has CDR1 SGHRS and CDR2 YFSETQ.

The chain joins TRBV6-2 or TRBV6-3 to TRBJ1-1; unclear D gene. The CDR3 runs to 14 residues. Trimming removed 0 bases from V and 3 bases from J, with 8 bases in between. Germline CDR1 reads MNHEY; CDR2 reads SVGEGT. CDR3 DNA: TGTGCCAGCAGTTACTCAGGAGTTTACACTGAAGCTTTCTTT. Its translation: CASSYSGVYTEAFF.

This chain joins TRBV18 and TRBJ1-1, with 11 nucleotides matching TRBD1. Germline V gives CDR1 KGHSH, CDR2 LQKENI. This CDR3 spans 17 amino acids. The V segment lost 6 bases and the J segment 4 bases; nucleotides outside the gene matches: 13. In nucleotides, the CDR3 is TGTGCCAGCTCGCCTTTTGAGACCGGGACAGGGGGCACTGAAGCTTTCTTT. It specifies CASSPFETGTGGTEAFF.

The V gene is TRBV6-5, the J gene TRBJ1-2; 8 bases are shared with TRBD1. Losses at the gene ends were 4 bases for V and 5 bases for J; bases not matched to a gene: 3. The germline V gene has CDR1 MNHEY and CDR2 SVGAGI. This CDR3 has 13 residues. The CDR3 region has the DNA TGTGCCAGCAGTTTACAGGGGGGTTATGGCTACACCTTC. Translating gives CASSLQGGYGYTF.

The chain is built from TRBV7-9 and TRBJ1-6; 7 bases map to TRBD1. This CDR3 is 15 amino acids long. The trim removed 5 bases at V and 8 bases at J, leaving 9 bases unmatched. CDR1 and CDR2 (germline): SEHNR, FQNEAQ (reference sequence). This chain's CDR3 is CASSLGTVRDSPLHF. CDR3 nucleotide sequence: TGTGCCAGCAGCCTAGGGACAGTTAGAGATTCACCCCTCCACTTT.

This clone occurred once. In DNA form, the CDR3 reads TGTGCCAGCAGTATGACAGGGTTAAACGAAAAACTGTTTTTT. This sequence encodes CASSMTGLNEKLFF. V and J are TRBV27 and TRBJ1-4, with TRBD1 identical over 7 bases. CDR1 and CDR2 (germline): MNHEY, SMNVEV (reference sequence). This CDR3 contains 14 residues. The ends lost 5 bases at V and 8 bases at J; junction bases unmatched: 8.

In DNA, the CDR3 is TGTGCCAGCCGAAGGACAGGGAGAGGCCCTAATGAAAAACTGTTTTTT. This sequence encodes CASRRTGRGPNEKLFF. The rearrangement joins TRBV25-1 to TRBJ1-4, with 8 bases fitting TRBD1. The CDR3 contains 16 residues. Germline V gene data show CDR1 as MGHDK and CDR2 as SYGVNS. The V gene end was trimmed by 8 bases and the J gene end by 3 bases; junction bases not matched to a gene: 11.

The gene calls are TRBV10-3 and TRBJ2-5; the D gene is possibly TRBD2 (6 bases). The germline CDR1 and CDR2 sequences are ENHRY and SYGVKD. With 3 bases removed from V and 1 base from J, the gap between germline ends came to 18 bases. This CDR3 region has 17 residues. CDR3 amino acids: CAISEGSGGTGQETQYF. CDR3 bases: TGTGCCATCAGTGAAGGGTCAGGAGGGACCGGCCAAGAGACCCAGTACTTC.

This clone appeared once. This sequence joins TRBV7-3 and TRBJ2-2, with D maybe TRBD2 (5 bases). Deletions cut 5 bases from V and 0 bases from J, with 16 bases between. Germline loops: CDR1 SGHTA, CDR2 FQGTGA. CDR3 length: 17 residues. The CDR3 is CASSPSAGYSNTGELFF. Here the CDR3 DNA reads TGTGCCAGCAGCCCTTCCGCGGGCTATTCGAACACCGGGGAGCTGTTTTTT.

The CDR3 loop is CASSEALFAGSTDTQYF. DNA for the CDR3: TGTGCCAGCAGTGAAGCGCTTTTCGCGGGAAGCACAGATACGCAGTATTTT. V usage is TRBV2 and J usage is TRBJ2-3; possible D gene TRBD2, 6 bases. The CDR3 consists of 17 residues. With 0 bases removed from V and 0 bases from J, the gap between germline ends came to 13 bases. The germline V gene has CDR1 SNHLY and CDR2 FYNNEI. The full variable domain, in which reference TRBV2 and TRBJ2-3 provide the parts outside the CDR3, is EPEVTQTPSHQVTQMGQEVILRCVPISNHLYFYWYRQILGQKVEFLVSFYNNEISEKSEIFDDQFSVERPDGSNFTLKIRSTKLEDSAMYFCASSEALFAGSTDTQYFGPGTRLTVL.

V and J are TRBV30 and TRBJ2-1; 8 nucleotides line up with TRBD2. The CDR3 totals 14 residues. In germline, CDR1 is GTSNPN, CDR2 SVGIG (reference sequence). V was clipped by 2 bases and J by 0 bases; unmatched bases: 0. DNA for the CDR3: TGTGCCTGGAGTAGCGGGAGCTCCTACAATGAGCAGTTCTTC. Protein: CAWSSGSSYNEQFF.

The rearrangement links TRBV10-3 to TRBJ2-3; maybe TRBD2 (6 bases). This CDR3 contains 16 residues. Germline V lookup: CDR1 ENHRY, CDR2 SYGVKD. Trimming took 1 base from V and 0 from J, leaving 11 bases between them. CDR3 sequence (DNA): TGTGCCATCAGTGAGTTTTTCCGGGAGAGCACAGATACGCAGTATTTT. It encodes CAISEFFRESTDTQYF.

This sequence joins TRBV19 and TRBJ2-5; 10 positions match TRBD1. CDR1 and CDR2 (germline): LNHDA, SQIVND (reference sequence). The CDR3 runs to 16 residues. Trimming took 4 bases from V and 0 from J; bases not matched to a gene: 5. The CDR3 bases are TGTGCCAGTAGTACAGGACAGGGGGGGGACCAAGAGACCCAGTACTTC. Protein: CASSTGQGGDQETQYF.

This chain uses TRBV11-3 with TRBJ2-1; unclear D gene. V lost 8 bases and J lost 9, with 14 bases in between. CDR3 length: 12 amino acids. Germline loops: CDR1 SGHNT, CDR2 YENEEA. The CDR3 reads CASSPGLGEQFF. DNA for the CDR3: TGTGCCAGCTCCCCCGGGTTGGGTGAGCAGTTCTTC. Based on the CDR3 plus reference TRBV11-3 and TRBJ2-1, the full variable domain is EAGVVQSPRYKIIEKKQPVAFWCNPISGHNTLYWYLQNLGQGPELLIRYENEEAVDDSQLPKDRFSAERLKGVDSTLKIQPAELGDSAVYLCASSPGLGEQFFGPGTRLTVL.

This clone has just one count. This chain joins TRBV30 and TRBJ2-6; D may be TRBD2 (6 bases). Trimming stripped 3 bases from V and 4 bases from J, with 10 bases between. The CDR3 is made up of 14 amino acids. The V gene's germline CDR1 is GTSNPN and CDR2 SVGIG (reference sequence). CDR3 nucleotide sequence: TGTGCCTGGAGGGGCGCGGGGGGGGCCAACGTCCTGACTTTC. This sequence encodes CAWRGAGGANVLTF.

The DNA for the CDR3 is TGTGCCAGCAGCCTCTCTGGCCCAGGGGACACCACCTACGAGCAGTACTTC. This gives the protein CASSLSGPGDTTYEQYF. The V call is TRBV13, the J call TRBJ2-7; maybe TRBD1 (6 bases). The V and J ends lost 5 bases and 2 bases respectively, with 22 bases between them. The germline V gene has CDR1 PRHDT and CDR2 FYEKMQ (reference sequence). This CDR3 comprises 17 residues.

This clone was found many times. The CDR3 protein is CASSFSSTDTQYF. The CDR3 nucleotides read TGTGCCAGCAGTTTCTCTAGCACAGATACGCAGTATTTT. The J gene is TRBJ2-3, the V gene TRBV27, with D unclear. V lost 3 bases to trimming and J lost 0 bases, with 4 bases between them. CDR3 length: 13 residues. Germline V CDR1 and CDR2: MNHEY, SMNVEV (reference sequence).